A selection of T cell receptor beta chains follows, all from one sample in a study of blood T cell repertoires in COVID-19. The protocol was immunoSEQ multiplex PCR, while the TCRdb copy is restricted to in-frame clones and leaves out a portion. Found here are tens of thousands of clones, more than 75% of them singletons; the top ten hold approximately 4.8%. The sequenced material came from peripheral blood. Receptors were obtained from a woman over 75 with active COVID-19. Each CDR3 is given with its conserved first and last residue. A D gene is named only where the DNA matches it firmly. Clone size appears in some rows only: once, few, many, or a class for an expanded clone.

D: -
size: -
J: TRBJ2-1
V: TRBV5-5
DNA: TGTGCCAGCAGCGGGAGGGGGGACACCAGCTACAATGAGCAGTTCTTC
CDR3: CASSGRGDTSYNEQFF

D: -
size: -
J: TRBJ1-6
V: TRBV27
DNA: TGTGCCAGCAGTTTCGCTTCAGGTTATAATTCACCCCTCCACTTT
CDR3: CASSFASGYNSPLHF

D: -
size: -
J: TRBJ2-6
V: TRBV18
DNA: TGTGCCAGCTCACCAACCGGACTCTCTGGGGCCAACGTCCTGACTTTC
CDR3: CASSPTGLSGANVLTF

D: -
size: -
J: TRBJ2-7
V: TRBV9
DNA: TGTGCCAGCAGCACCCAGGGTGGCGAGCAGTACTTC
CDR3: CASSTQGGEQYF

D: -
size: -
J: TRBJ2-3
V: TRBV24-1
DNA: TGTGCCACCAGTGACAGCGTGACTCCGGGTCATGGCACAGATACGCAGTATTTT
CDR3: CATSDSVTPGHGTDTQYF

D: -
size: -
J: TRBJ1-5
V: TRBV2
DNA: TGTGCCAGCAGGTACAGGAGTCAAAATCAGCCCCAGCATTTT
CDR3: CASRYRSQNQPQHF

D: TRBD2
size: -
J: TRBJ2-7
V: TRBV4-3
DNA: TGCGCCAGCAGCCAAGATACATCAGCGGGAGAAGGGCAGTACGAGCAGTACTTC
CDR3: CASSQDTSAGEGQYEQYF

D: TRBD1
size: -
J: TRBJ1-5
V: TRBV6-5
DNA: TGTGCCAGCAGCCTTACAGGGGCCGGGCAGCCCCAGCATTTT
CDR3: CASSLTGAGQPQHF

D: -
size: once
J: TRBJ2-2
V: TRBV10-3
DNA: TGTGCCATCGACAGTACCGATAACACCGGGGAGCTGTTTTTT
CDR3: CAIDSTDNTGELFF

D: -
size: -
J: TRBJ2-3
V: TRBV27
DNA: TGTGCCAGCAGTTTGAGGGAGTGGTATGCAGATACGCAGTATTTT
CDR3: CASSLREWYADTQYF

D: -
size: -
J: TRBJ1-4
V: TRBV2
DNA: TGTGCCAGCAGGGGGGCTCGGAGGGAAAAACTGTTTTTT
CDR3: CASRGARREKLFF

D: -
size: -
J: TRBJ1-2
V: TRBV3-1/TRBV3-2
DNA: TGTGCCAGCAGCCAAGGTCGATTTCCAGACTATGGCTACACCTTC
CDR3: CASSQGRFPDYGYTF

D: -
size: -
J: TRBJ1-2
V: TRBV19
DNA: TGTGCCAGTAGTACCGCACAGGGACAAATCGGTGGCTACACCTTC
CDR3: CASSTAQGQIGGYTF

D: TRBD1
size: -
J: TRBJ1-2
V: TRBV19
DNA: TGTGCCAGTAAAGCTGGACAGGGTTATGGCTACACCTTC
CDR3: CASKAGQGYGYTF

D: TRBD2
size: -
J: TRBJ2-1
V: TRBV7-9
DNA: TGTGCCAGCAGCTTCATTGTAAGCGGGAGCATCTACAATGAGCAGTTCTTC
CDR3: CASSFIVSGSIYNEQFF

D: TRBD2
size: once
J: TRBJ2-5
V: TRBV3-1/TRBV3-2
DNA: TGTGCCAGCAGCCGCCAAGCGACTAGCGGGAGGGAAACCCAAGAGACCCAGTACTTC
CDR3: CASSRQATSGRETQETQYF

D: -
size: -
J: TRBJ2-5
V: TRBV18
DNA: TGTGCCAGCTCACTGGCGAGCGACCAGGGGACCCAGTACTTC
CDR3: CASSLASDQGTQYF

D: -
size: -
J: TRBJ2-3
V: TRBV11-3
DNA: TGTGCCAGCAGCCCCAGTGGGGGCCCAGATACGCAGTATTTT
CDR3: CASSPSGGPDTQYF

D: TRBD2
size: -
J: TRBJ2-5
V: TRBV7-8
DNA: TGTGCCAGCAGCTTAGGGACTAGCGGATCGTACTTC
CDR3: CASSLGTSGSYF

D: TRBD2
size: -
J: TRBJ2-2
V: TRBV10-3
DNA: TGTGCCATCAGTGAGCTCGACGCGGGACTAGCGGAATTAAAAATGACCGGGGAGCTGTTTTTT
CDR3: CAISELDAGLAELKMTGELFF

D: -
size: -
J: TRBJ2-7
V: TRBV23-1
DNA: TGCGCCAGCAGTCAATATACGTTGGAGACAGATGTGTCCTACGAGCAGTACTTC
CDR3: CASSQYTLETDVSYEQYF

D: TRBD2
size: -
J: TRBJ2-7
V: TRBV7-2
DNA: TGTGCCAGCAGCCCGACTAGCGGGACTTCCTACGAGCAGTACTTC
CDR3: CASSPTSGTSYEQYF

D: TRBD2
size: -
J: TRBJ2-1
V: TRBV9
DNA: TGTGCCAGCAGCGCCCTAGCGGGAGGAAACTACAATGAGCAGTTCTTC
CDR3: CASSALAGGNYNEQFF

D: TRBD2
size: -
J: TRBJ2-1
V: TRBV9
DNA: TGTGCCAGCAGCACCGATAGCGGGACACAAGGTCAGTTCTTC
CDR3: CASSTDSGTQGQFF

D: -
size: -
J: TRBJ2-3
V: TRBV6-6
DNA: TGTGCCAGCACCCAGCCAGCGGGCAGACATGGAGATACGCAGTATTTT
CDR3: CASTQPAGRHGDTQYF

D: -
size: few
J: TRBJ1-1
V: TRBV2
DNA: TGTGCCAGCAGAGGGACATCGAACACTGAAGCTTTCTTT
CDR3: CASRGTSNTEAFF

D: TRBD1
size: -
J: TRBJ1-4
V: TRBV25-1
DNA: TGTGCCAGCACCTATAGACAGGGGGGAGATGAAAAACTGTTTTTT
CDR3: CASTYRQGGDEKLFF

D: -
size: -
J: TRBJ2-1
V: TRBV6-5
DNA: TGTGCCAGCAGTCGAACAGGTTTCGATGAGCAGTTCTTC
CDR3: CASSRTGFDEQFF

D: TRBD2
size: once
J: TRBJ2-5
V: TRBV5-4
DNA: TGTGCCAGCAAAAAGGGGGGGGGACTAGCGGGAGGCAGAGAGACCCAGTACTTC
CDR3: CASKKGGGLAGGRETQYF

D: -
size: -
J: TRBJ2-6
V: TRBV7-2
DNA: TGTGCCAGCAGCCTCAGGGTAGGAGCTGGGGCCAACGTCCTGACTTTC
CDR3: CASSLRVGAGANVLTF

D: -
size: -
J: TRBJ2-1
V: TRBV5-8
DNA: TGTGCCAGCAGCTTGGGCGGGCTTATGTGGAATGAGCAGTTCTTC
CDR3: CASSLGGLMWNEQFF

D: TRBD1
size: -
J: TRBJ2-1
V: TRBV6-2/TRBV6-3
DNA: TGTGCCAGCAGTCACCCTCAGACAGGGCTTTATGAGCAGTTCTTC
CDR3: CASSHPQTGLYEQFF

D: -
size: once
J: TRBJ2-3
V: TRBV7-9
DNA: TGTGCCAGCGGCAGACAGACGGGGGCAGATACGCAGTATTTT
CDR3: CASGRQTGADTQYF

D: TRBD2
size: -
J: TRBJ2-7
V: TRBV2
DNA: TGTGCCAGCAGAGGGCTAGCGGGAGTCTACGAGCAGTACTTC
CDR3: CASRGLAGVYEQYF

D: TRBD2
size: -
J: TRBJ2-1
V: TRBV6-5
DNA: TGTGCCAGCAGATTCCTAGCGGGAGTTGGTAATGAGCAGTTCTTC
CDR3: CASRFLAGVGNEQFF

D: -
size: -
J: TRBJ2-1
V: TRBV4-2
DNA: TGTGCCAGCATCGACTACAGGCAGTTCTTC
CDR3: CASIDYRQFF

D: -
size: -
J: TRBJ2-3
V: TRBV27
DNA: TGTGCCAGCAGTGCAGGACTTTACCCCACAGATACGCAGTATTTT
CDR3: CASSAGLYPTDTQYF

D: TRBD2
size: -
J: TRBJ2-3
V: TRBV5-1
DNA: TGCGCCAGCAGTCCTCGGACTAGCATGGGGGGAGATACGCAGTATTTT
CDR3: CASSPRTSMGGDTQYF

D: -
size: -
J: TRBJ1-1
V: TRBV24-1
DNA: TGTGCCACCAGCGATTCCCCCGGGACTGAAGCTTTCTTT
CDR3: CATSDSPGTEAFF

D: TRBD1
size: -
J: TRBJ2-5
V: TRBV7-2
DNA: TGTGCCAGCAGCTTATTGGGGACAGTAAGGAAAGAGACCCAGTACTTC
CDR3: CASSLLGTVRKETQYF

D: TRBD1
size: -
J: TRBJ2-7
V: TRBV6-2/TRBV6-3
DNA: TGTGCCAGCAGTTTCCCTCGAGGGACAGGGGGCTACGAGCAGTACTTC
CDR3: CASSFPRGTGGYEQYF

D: -
size: -
J: TRBJ2-1
V: TRBV5-5
DNA: TGTGCCAGCAGCTTTTTGGGCAGTGGTGAGCAGTTCTTC
CDR3: CASSFLGSGEQFF

D: -
size: -
J: TRBJ2-5
V: TRBV7-3
DNA: TGTGCCAGCAGCTTAAGTCGAGCAGAGACCCAGTACTTC
CDR3: CASSLSRAETQYF

D: -
size: -
J: TRBJ1-6
V: TRBV19
DNA: TGTGCCACTAAGTCTCAGGGCTCACCCCTCCACTTT
CDR3: CATKSQGSPLHF

D: -
size: -
J: TRBJ2-2
V: TRBV9
DNA: TGTGCCAGCAGCGTATCGGGAGTGGCGAACACCGGGGAGCTGTTTTTT
CDR3: CASSVSGVANTGELFF

D: TRBD2
size: -
J: TRBJ2-2
V: TRBV7-9
DNA: TGTGCCAGCAGCCCTAGCGGGAACACCGGGGAGCTGTTTTTT
CDR3: CASSPSGNTGELFF

D: TRBD1
size: -
J: TRBJ1-2
V: TRBV2
DNA: TGTGCCAGCAGTCAGGACAGGGGCCTGGGCTACACCTTC
CDR3: CASSQDRGLGYTF

D: TRBD2
size: -
J: TRBJ2-7
V: TRBV6-5
DNA: TGTGCCAGCAGTTCGGGACTAGCGGTCTACGAGCAGTACTTC
CDR3: CASSSGLAVYEQYF

D: TRBD2
size: -
J: TRBJ2-7
V: TRBV7-6
DNA: TGTGCCAGCAGCTTGGGTAGTGCGAGCGGGACTACCCGCGAGCAGTACTTC
CDR3: CASSLGSASGTTREQYF

D: TRBD2
size: -
J: TRBJ2-3
V: TRBV7-2
DNA: TGTGCCAGCAGTCTCCTTTTACTAGCGGGAGGCCCCCCAGATACGCAGTATTTT
CDR3: CASSLLLLAGGPPDTQYF

D: -
size: -
J: TRBJ2-1
V: TRBV2
DNA: TGTGCCAGCGCTGTCCAGGTGGATGAGCAGTTCTTC
CDR3: CASAVQVDEQFF

D: -
size: -
J: TRBJ2-7
V: TRBV4-3
DNA: TGCGCCAGCAGCCAAGACCTCACAGGACGAGCGTACTTC
CDR3: CASSQDLTGRAYF

D: -
size: -
J: TRBJ2-7
V: TRBV9
DNA: TGTGCCAGCAGCGCGCAGGGGGGTCAGCCCTACGAGCAGTACTTC
CDR3: CASSAQGGQPYEQYF

D: TRBD2
size: once
J: TRBJ2-7
V: TRBV6-2/TRBV6-3
DNA: TGTGCCAGCAGTTACAGGGGACTAGCGCCCTACGAGCAGTACTTC
CDR3: CASSYRGLAPYEQYF

D: -
size: -
J: TRBJ1-4
V: TRBV30
DNA: TGTGCCTGGAGTCCACTCAGCGCAACTAATGAAAAACTGTTTTTT
CDR3: CAWSPLSATNEKLFF